This entry lists 5 T cell receptor beta chains sequenced from one sample in a study of blood T cell repertoires in COVID-19. Sequencing was performed with immunoSEQ multiplex PCR; in TCRdb, only in-frame clones are kept and a portion is missing. The table shows approximately 37,000 clones, with 86% occurring only once. Sequencing input: peripheral blood. These receptors came from a man aged 45 to 65 in a cohort sampled during active COVID-19.

The rearrangement joins TRBV5-5 to TRBJ1-2, with 9 positions matching TRBD1. Germline loops: CDR1 SGHKS, CDR2 YYEKEE (reference sequence). Trimming removed 4 bases from V and 6 bases from J; junction bases left unmatched: 10. This CDR3 is built from 15 residues. The DNA for the CDR3 is TGTGCCAGCAGCCCATCCCTTGGACAGGGGCATGGCTACACCTTC. This encodes CASSPSLGQGHGYTF.

The chain joins TRBV24-1 to TRBJ2-1; TRBD2 might be the D (5 bases). Between the trimmed V and J ends, which lost 1 base and 1 base, there was a span of 10 bases. The length of the CDR3 is 16 residues. From germline, CDR1 is KGHDR and CDR2 SFDVKD. CDR3 coding DNA: TGTGCCACCAGTGATTTCCCGGAGGATTCCTACAATGAGCAGTTCTTC. Translated, it gives CATSDFPEDSYNEQFF.

This chain uses TRBV5-1 with TRBJ1-1; TRBD1 is a possible D gene (6 bases). V was shortened by 3 bases and J by 6 bases, with 15 bases between the two germline ends. The CDR3 has 14 residues. Germline V lookup: CDR1 SGHRS, CDR2 YFSETQ. The CDR3 protein is CASSSGEGVPEAFF. The CDR3 region has the DNA TGCGCCAGCAGCTCAGGGGAGGGGGTTCCTGAAGCTTTCTTT. The full variable domain, rest sourced from reference TRBV5-1 and TRBJ1-1, is KAGVTQTPRYLIKTRGQQVTLSCSPISGHRSVSWYQQTPGQGLQFLFEYFSETQRNKGNFPGRFSGRQFSNSRSEMNVSTLELGDSALYLCASSSGEGVPEAFFGQGTRLTVV.

This chain connects TRBV6-5 to TRBJ1-1; tentatively, D is TRBD1 (5 bases). V was clipped by 3 bases and J by 5 bases, with 13 bases between them. This CDR3 has 14 amino acids. CDR1 MNHEY and CDR2 SVGAGI come from the germline V gene. CDR3 nucleotide sequence: TGTGCCAGCAGTTATCACAGGTTTCCTACTGAAGCTTTCTTT. This translates into CASSYHRFPTEAFF.

V usage is TRBV5-6 and J usage is TRBJ2-3; 11 bases fit TRBD1. V gave up 5 bases and J gave up 2 bases; unmatched junction bases: 13. The CDR3 sequence is 18 residues long. In germline, CDR1 is SGHDT, CDR2 YYEEEE. CDR3 residues: CASRPGTGGFFLTDTQYF. The CDR3 region has the DNA TGTGCCAGCAGGCCGGGGACAGGGGGATTCTTCCTCACAGATACGCAGTATTTT. The whole variable domain, filled in from reference TRBV5-6 and TRBJ2-3, reads DAGVTQSPTHLIKTRGQQVTLRCSPKSGHDTVSWYQQALGQGPQFIFQYYEEEERQRGNFPDRFSGHQFPNYSSELNVNALLLGDSALYLCASRPGTGGFFLTDTQYFGPGTRLTVL.